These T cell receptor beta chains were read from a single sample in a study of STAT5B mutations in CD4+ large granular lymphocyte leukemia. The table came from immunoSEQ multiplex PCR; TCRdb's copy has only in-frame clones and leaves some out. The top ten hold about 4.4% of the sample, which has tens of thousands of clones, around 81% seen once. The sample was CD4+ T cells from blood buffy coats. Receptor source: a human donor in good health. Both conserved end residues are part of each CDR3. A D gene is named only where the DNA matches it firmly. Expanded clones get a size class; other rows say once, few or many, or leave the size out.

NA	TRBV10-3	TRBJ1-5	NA	TGTGCCATCAGTGAGGCCAGGGCAGGAGATAGCAATCAGCCCCAGCATTTT	CAISEARAGDSNQPQHF
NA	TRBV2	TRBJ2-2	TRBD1	TGTGCCAGCAGGTGGACAGGGCCCGGGGAGCTGTTTTTT	CASRWTGPGELFF
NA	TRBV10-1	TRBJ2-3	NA	TGCGCCAGCAGTGAGTCGAATCCGGGATATACGCAGTATTTT	CASSESNPGYTQYF
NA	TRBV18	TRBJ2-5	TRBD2	TGTGCCAGCTCACCGGAGCGTAGCGGGAGAGAGACCCAGTACTTC	CASSPERSGRETQYF
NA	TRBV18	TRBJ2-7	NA	TGTGCCAGCTCACCATCGGAAGGCGAGCAGTACTTC	CASSPSEGEQYF
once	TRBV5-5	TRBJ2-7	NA	TGTGCCAGCAGCCTGAATTTTAACTACGAGCAGTACTTC	CASSLNFNYEQYF
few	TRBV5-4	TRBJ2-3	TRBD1	TGTGCCAGCAGTCCTGGACAGGGGGCGGAAATCGGATCGCAGTATTTT	CASSPGQGAEIGSQYF
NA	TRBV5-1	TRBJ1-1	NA	TGCGCCAGCAGCGGGGACGGAAACACTGAAGCTTTCTTT	CASSGDGNTEAFF
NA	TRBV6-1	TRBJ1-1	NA	TGTGCCAGCAGTGAACTGGCCACTGAAGCTTTCTTT	CASSELATEAFF
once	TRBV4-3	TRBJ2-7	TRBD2	TGCGCCAGCAGCCACCACATAGGCGGGAGTTACGAGCAGTACTTC	CASSHHIGGSYEQYF
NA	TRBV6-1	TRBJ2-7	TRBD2	TGTGCCAGCGGACTAGCGGGGGACTACTACGAGCAGTACTTC	CASGLAGDYYEQYF
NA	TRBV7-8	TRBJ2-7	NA	TGTGCCAGCAGCGACCGGCAGGGATTAAGCTACGAGCAGTACTTC	CASSDRQGLSYEQYF
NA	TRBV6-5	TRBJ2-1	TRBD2	TGTGCCAGCAGTTCCCCGGCGGGAGGGTACAATGAGCAGTTCTTC	CASSSPAGGYNEQFF
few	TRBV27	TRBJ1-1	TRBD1	TGTGCCAGCAGTTTATCAGGACAGGGAGACACTGAAGCTTTCTTT	CASSLSGQGDTEAFF
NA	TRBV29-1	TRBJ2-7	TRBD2	TGCAGCGTTGCACTAGCGGGAGCAGGCGAGCAGTACTTC	CSVALAGAGEQYF
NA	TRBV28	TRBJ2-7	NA	TGTGCCAGCAGTTTCCAGGGGCGACAATACGAGCAGTACTTC	CASSFQGRQYEQYF
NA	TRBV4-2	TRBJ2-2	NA	TGTGCCAGCAGCCAATTTATAGGCTCGAACACCGGGGAGCTGTTTTTT	CASSQFIGSNTGELFF
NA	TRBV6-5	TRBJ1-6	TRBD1	TGTGCCAGCAGTACGACAGGGTCGGTCAATTCACCCCTCCACTTT	CASSTTGSVNSPLHF
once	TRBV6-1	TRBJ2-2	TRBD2	TGTGCCAGCAGTCCCCGGACTAGCGGAACCGGGGAGCTGTTTTTT	CASSPRTSGTGELFF
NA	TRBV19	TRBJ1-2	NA	TGTGCCAGTAGTATGTCCAGGGACTATGGCTACACCTTC	CASSMSRDYGYTF
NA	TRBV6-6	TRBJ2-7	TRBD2	TGTGCCAGCAGTTCCATCTCTAGCGGGAGATGGGACGAGCAGTACTTC	CASSSISSGRWDEQYF
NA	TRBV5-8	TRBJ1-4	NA	TGTGCCAGCAGCAAGGCAGGGCAGGGGCATGAAAAACTGTTTTTT	CASSKAGQGHEKLFF
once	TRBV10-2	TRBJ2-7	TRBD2	TGCGCCAGCAGATTAGCGGGGCACTCCTACGAGCAGTACTTC	CASRLAGHSYEQYF
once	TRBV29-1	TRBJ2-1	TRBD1	TGCAGCGTTGCAGGGGGCTCCTACAATGAGCAGTTCTTC	CSVAGGSYNEQFF
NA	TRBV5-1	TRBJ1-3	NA	TGCGCCAGCAGCTTGGTGGACCCTGGAAACACCATATATTTT	CASSLVDPGNTIYF
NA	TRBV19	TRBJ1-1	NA	TGTGCCAGTAGGTCAAGGGTGAACACTGAAGCTTTCTTT	CASRSRVNTEAFF
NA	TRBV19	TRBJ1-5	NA	TGTGCCAGTAACTTTGTAGGTCAGCCCCAGCATTTT	CASNFVGQPQHF
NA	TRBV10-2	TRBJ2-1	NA	TGCGCCAGCAGTGGGCTCAGCTCCTACAATGAGCAGTTCTTC	CASSGLSSYNEQFF
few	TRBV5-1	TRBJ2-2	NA	TGCGCCAGCAGTCCACAGGGCCTGGGCACCGGGGAGCTGTTTTTT	CASSPQGLGTGELFF
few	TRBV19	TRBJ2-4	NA	TGTGCCAGTAGTAAGGGGACCCAAAACATTCAGTACTTC	CASSKGTQNIQYF
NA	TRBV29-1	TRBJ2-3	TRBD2	TGCAGCGCGGGACTAGCGGGAGGGACAGATACGCAGTATTTT	CSAGLAGGTDTQYF
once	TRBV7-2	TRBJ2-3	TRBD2	TGTGCCAGCAGCCTCAGGCTAGCGGGGGGCACAGATACGCAGTATTTT	CASSLRLAGGTDTQYF
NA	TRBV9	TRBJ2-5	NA	TGTGCCAGCTTAACCCAGTACTTC	CASLTQYF
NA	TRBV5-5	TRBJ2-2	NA	TGTGCCAGCAGTACCACGGGGGCGTGGGGGGAGCTGTTTTTT	CASSTTGAWGELFF
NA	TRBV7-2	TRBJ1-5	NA	TGTGCCAGCAGCCCCGCGGGTCAGCCCCAGCATTTT	CASSPAGQPQHF
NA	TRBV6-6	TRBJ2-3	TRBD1	TGTGCCAGCAGTCACGGGACAGCTAGCACAGATACGCAGTATTTT	CASSHGTASTDTQYF
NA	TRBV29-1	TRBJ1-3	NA	TGCAGCGTTCTGGGAGGGGGATCTGGAAACACCATATATTTT	CSVLGGGSGNTIYF
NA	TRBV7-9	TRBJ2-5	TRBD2	TGTGCCAGCAGCCCGGGACTAGCGGGATACCAAGAGACCCAGTACTTC	CASSPGLAGYQETQYF
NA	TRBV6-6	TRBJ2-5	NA	TGTGCCAGCAGTTTCCAAGAGACCCAGTACTTC	CASSFQETQYF
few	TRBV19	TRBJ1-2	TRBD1	TGTGCCAGTAGTATAGCGACAGGGACCTATGGCTACACCTTC	CASSIATGTYGYTF
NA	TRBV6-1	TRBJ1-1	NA	TGTGCCAGCAGAGGATTGGGAGCTTTCTTT	CASRGLGAFF
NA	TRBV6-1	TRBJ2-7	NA	TGTGCCAGCAGTGAACTGGGGCAGGGGGAGCAGTACTTC	CASSELGQGEQYF
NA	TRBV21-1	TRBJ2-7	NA	TGTGCCAGCAGCAGCCTGCGGGGGGGCATTTACGAGCAGTACTTC	CASSSLRGGIYEQYF
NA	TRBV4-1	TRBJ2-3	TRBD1	TGCGCCAGCAGCCATCCCGGGACAGGATCTAGCACAGATACGCAGTATTTT	CASSHPGTGSSTDTQYF